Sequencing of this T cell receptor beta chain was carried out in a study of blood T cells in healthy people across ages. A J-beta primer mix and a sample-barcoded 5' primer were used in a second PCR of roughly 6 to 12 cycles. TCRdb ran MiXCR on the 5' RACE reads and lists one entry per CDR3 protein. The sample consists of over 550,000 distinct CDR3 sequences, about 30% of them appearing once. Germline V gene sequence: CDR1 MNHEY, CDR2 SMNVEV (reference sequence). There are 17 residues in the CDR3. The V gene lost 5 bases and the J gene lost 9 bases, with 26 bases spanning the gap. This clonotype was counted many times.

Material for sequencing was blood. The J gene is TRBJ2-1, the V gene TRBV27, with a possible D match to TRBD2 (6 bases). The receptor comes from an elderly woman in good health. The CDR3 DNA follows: TGTGCCAGCAGTCCCCAAACCTTGGGCAGGGCCGGGGGTGAGCAGTTCTTC. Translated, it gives CASSPQTLGRAGGEQFF.